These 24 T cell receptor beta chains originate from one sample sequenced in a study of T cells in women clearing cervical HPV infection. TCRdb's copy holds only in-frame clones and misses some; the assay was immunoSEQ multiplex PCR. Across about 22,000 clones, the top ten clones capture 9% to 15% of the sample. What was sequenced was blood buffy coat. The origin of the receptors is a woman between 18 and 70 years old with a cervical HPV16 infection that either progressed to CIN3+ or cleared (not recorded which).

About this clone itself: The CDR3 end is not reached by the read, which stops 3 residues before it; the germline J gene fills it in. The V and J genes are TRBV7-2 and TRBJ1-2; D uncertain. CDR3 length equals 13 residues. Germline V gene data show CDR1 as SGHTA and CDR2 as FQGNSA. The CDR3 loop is CASSSSGRYDYTF. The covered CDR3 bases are TGTGCCAGCAGCTCAAGCGGCCGCTACGAC.

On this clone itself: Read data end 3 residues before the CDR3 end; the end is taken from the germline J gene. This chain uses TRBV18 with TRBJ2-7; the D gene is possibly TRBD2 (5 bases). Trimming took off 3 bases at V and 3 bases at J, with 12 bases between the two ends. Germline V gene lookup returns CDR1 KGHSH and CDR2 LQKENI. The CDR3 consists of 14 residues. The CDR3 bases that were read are TGTGCCAGCTCACCGACAAGCGGAGACTACGAG. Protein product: CASSPTSGDYE. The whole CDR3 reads CASSPTSGDYEQYF.

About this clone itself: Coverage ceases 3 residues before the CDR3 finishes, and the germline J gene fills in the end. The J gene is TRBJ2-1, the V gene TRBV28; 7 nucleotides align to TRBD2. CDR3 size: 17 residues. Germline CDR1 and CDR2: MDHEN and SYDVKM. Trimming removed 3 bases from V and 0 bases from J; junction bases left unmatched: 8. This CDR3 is CASSLGGGRLSYNEQFF. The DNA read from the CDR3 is TGTGCCAGCAGTTTGGGAGGCGGGAGACTCTCCTACAATGAG.

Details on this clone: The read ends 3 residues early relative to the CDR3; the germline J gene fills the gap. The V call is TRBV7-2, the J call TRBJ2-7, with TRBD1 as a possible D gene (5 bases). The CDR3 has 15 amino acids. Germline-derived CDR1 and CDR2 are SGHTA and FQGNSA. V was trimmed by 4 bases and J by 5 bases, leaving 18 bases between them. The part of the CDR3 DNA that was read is TGTGCCAGCAGCTGGAAGGCAGGGCGGAATGACGAG. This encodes CASSWKAGRNDE. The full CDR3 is CASSWKAGRNDEQYF. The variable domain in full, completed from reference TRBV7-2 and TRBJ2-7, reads GAGVSQSPSNKVTEKGKDVELRCDPISGHTALYWYRQSLGQGLEFLIYFQGNSAPDKSGLPSDRFSAERTGGSVSTLTIQRTQQEDSAVYLCASSWKAGRNDEQYFGPGTRLTVT.

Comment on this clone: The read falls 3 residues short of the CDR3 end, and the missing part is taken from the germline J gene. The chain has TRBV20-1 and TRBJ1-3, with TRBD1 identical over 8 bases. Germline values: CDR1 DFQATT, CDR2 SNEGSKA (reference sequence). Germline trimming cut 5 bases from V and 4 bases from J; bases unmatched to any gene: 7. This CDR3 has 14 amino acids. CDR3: CSALNRDRGNTIYF. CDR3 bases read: TGCAGTGCTCTCAACCGGGACAGGGGAAACACC.

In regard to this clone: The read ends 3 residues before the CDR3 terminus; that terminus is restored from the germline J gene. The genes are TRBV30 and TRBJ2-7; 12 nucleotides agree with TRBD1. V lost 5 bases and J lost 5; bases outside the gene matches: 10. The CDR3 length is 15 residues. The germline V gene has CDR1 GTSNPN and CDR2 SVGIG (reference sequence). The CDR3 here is CAWAGTGGQVDEQYF. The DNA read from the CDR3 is TGTGCCTGGGCCGGGACAGGGGGCCAGGTCGACGAG.

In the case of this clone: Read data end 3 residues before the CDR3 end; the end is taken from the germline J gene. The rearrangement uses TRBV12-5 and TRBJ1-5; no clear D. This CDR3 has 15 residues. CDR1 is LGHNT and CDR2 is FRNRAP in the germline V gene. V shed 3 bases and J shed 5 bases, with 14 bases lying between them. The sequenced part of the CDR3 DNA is TGTGCTAGTGGTTTCGTTGTTAATCTAGATCAGCCC. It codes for CASGFVVNLDQP. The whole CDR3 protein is CASGFVVNLDQPQHF.

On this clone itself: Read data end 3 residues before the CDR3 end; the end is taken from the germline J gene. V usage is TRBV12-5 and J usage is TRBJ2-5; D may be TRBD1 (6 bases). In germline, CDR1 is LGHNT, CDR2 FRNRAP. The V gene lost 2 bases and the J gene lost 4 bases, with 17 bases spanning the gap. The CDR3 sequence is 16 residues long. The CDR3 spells CASGLPKTGSRETQYF. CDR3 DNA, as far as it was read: TGTGCTAGTGGTTTGCCCAAAACAGGGAGCAGAGAGACC.

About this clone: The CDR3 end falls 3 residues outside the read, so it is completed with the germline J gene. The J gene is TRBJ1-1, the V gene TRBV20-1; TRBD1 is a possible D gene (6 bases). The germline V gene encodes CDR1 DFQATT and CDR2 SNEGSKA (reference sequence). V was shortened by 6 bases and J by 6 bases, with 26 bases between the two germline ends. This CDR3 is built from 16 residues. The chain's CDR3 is CSARMAGPGADAEAFF. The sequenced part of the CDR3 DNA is TGCAGTGCAAGAATGGCCGGACCAGGGGCAGACGCTGAA.

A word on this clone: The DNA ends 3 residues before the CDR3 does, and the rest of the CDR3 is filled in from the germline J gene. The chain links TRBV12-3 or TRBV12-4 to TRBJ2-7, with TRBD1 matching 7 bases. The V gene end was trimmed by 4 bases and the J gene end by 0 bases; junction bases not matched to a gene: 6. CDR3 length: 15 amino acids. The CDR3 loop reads CASSSPGTVSYEQYF. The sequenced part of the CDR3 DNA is TGTGCCAGCAGTTCTCCCGGGACAGTCTCCTACGAG.

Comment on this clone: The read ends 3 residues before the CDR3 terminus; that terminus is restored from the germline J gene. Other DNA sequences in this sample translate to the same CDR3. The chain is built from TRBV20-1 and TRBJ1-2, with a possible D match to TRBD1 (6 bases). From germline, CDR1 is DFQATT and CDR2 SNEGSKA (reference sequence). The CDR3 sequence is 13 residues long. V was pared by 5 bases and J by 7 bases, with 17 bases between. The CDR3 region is CSAQDSPAAGYTF. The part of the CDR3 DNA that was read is TGCAGTGCTCAGGACAGCCCCGCGGCTGGC.

Incomplete CDR3 DNA: TGTGCCAGTAGTATACCTTTAGCCAGTATAGAGACC. Translating gives CASSIPLASIET. In full, the CDR3 is CASSIPLASIETQYF. This chain uses TRBV19 with TRBJ2-5; D call uncertain. The observed sequence ends 3 residues before the CDR3 terminus, with the missing tail filled in from the germline J gene. The CDR3 runs to 15 residues. Trimming pared 2 bases from V and 4 bases from J, leaving 14 bases between. CDR1 and CDR2 (germline): LNHDA, SQIVND (reference sequence).

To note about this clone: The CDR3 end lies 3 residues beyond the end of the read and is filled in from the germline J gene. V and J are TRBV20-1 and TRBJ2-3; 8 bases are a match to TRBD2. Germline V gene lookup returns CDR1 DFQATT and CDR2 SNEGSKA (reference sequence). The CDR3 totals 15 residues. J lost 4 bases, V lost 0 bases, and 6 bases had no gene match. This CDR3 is CSARDSGTSSDTQYF. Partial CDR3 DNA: TGCAGTGCTAGAGATTCGGGGACTAGTTCAGATACG.

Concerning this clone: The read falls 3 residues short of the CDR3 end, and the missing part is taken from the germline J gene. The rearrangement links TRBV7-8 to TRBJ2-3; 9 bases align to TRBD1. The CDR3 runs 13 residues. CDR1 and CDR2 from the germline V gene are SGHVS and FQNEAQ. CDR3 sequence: CASRHRGLETQYF. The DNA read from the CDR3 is TGTGCCAGCAGGCACAGGGGGCTTGAGACG.

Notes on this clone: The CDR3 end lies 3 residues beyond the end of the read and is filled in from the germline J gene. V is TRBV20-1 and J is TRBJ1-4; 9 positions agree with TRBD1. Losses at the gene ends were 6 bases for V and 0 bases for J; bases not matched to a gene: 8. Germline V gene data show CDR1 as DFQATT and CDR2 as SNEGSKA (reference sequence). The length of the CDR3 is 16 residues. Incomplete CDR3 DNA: TGCAGTGCAACAATGGACAGGGGCTCAACTAATGAAAAA. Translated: CSATMDRGSTNEK. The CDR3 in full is CSATMDRGSTNEKLFF.

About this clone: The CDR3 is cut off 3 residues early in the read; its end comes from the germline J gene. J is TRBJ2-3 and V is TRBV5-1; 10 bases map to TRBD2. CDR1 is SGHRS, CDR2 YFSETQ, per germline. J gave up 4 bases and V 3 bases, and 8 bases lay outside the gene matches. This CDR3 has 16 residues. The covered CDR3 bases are TGCGCCAGCAGCTCGGGAGCGGGAGGGCCGGCAGATACG. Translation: CASSSGAGGPADT. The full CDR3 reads CASSSGAGGPADTQYF.

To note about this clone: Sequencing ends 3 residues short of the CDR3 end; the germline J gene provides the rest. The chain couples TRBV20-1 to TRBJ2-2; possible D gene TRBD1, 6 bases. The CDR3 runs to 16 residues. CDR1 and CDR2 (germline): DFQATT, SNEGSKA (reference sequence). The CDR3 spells CSASTGQSSGANVLFF. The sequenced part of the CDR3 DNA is TGCAGTGCCTCGACAGGCCAAAGCTCTGGGGCCAACGTG.

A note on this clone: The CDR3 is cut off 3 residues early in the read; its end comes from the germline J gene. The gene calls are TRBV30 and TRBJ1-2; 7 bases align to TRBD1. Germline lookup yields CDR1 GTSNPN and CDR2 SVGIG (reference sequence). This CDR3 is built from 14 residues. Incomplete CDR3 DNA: TGTGCCTGGATCAAGACAGGGATTACGGATACC. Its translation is CAWIKTGITDT. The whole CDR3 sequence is CAWIKTGITDTYTF.

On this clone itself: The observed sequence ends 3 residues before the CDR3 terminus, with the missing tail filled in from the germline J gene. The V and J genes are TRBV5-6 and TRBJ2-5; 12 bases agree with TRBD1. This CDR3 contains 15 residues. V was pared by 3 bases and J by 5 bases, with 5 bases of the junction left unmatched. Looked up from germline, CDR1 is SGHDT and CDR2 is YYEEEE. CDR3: CASSWWDRGLETQYF. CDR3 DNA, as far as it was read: TGTGCCAGCAGCTGGTGGGACAGGGGGCTGGAGACC.

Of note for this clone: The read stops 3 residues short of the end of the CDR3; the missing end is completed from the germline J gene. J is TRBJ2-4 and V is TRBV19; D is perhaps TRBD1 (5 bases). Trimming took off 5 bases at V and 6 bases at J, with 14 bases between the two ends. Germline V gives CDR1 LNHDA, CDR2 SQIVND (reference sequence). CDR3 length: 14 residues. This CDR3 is CASSRAAQGNIQYF. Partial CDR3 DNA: TGTGCCAGTAGTCGCGCGGCCCAGGGAAACATT. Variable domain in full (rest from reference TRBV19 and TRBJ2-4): DGGITQSPKYLFRKEGQNVTLSCEQNLNHDAMYWYRQDPGQGLRLIYYSQIVNDFQKGDIAEGYSVSREKKESFPLTVTSAQKNPTAFYLCASSRAAQGNIQYFGAGTRLSVL.

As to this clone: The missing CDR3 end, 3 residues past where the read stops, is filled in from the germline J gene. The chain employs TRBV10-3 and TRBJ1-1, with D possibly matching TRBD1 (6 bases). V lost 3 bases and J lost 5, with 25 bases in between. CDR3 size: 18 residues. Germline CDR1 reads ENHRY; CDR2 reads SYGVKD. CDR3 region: CAISELTPGKGEGTEAFF. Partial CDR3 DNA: TGTGCCATCAGTGAATTAACCCCCGGGAAGGGGGAAGGAACTGAA.

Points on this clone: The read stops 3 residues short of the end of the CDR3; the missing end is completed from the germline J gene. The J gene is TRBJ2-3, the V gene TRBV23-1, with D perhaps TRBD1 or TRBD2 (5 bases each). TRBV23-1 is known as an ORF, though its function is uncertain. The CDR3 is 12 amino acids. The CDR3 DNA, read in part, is TGCGCCCGAGGGCAGGGTCGAGAGACG. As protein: CARGQGRET. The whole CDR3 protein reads CARGQGRETQYF.

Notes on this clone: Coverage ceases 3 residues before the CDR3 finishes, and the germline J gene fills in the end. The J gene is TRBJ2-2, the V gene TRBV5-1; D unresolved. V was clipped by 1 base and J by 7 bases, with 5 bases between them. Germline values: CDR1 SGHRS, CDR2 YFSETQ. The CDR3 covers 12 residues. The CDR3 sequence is CASSLYVGELFF. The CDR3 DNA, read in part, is TGCGCCAGCAGCTTGTATGTCGGGGAG.

The covered CDR3 bases are TGTGCCAGTAGCCCCTCGGACAGGATTAGCAATCAGCCC. It codes for CASSPSDRISNQP. The CDR3 in full is CASSPSDRISNQPQHF. This rearrangement joins TRBV19 to TRBJ1-5; 7 bases match TRBD1. The read terminates 3 residues before the CDR3 end, so the remaining end is supplied by the germline J gene. Losses at the gene ends were 6 bases for V and 0 bases for J; bases not matched to a gene: 8. The germline V gene encodes CDR1 LNHDA and CDR2 SQIVND (reference sequence). The CDR3 totals 16 residues.